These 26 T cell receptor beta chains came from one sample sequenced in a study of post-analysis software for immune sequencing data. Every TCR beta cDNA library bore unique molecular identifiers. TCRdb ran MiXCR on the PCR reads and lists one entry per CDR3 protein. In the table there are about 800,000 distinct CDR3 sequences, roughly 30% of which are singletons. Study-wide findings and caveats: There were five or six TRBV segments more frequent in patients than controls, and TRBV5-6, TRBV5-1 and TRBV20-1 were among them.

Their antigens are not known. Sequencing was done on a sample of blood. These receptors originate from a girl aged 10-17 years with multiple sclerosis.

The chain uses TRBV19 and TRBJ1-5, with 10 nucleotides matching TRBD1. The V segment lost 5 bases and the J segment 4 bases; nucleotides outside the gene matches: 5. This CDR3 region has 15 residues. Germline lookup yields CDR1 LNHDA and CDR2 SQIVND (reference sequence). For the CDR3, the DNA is TGTGCCAGTAGTCCACGACAGGGGGCGAATCAGCCCCAGCATTTT. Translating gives CASSPRQGANQPQHF.

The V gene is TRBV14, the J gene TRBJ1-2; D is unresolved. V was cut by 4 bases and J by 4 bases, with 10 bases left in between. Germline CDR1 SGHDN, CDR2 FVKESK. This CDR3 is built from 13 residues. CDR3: CASSRSVFYGYTF. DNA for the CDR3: TGTGCCAGCAGCCGAAGTGTCTTCTATGGCTACACCTTC. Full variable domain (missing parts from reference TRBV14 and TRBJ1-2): EAGVTQFPSHSVIEKGQTVTLRCDPISGHDNLYWYRRVMGKEIKFLLHFVKESKQDESGMPNNRFLAERTGGTYSTLKVQPAELEDSGVYFCASSRSVFYGYTFGSGTRLTVV.

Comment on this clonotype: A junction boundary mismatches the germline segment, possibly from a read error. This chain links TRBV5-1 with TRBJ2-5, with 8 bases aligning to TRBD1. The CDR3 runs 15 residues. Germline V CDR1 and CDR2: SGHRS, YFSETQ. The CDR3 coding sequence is TGTGCCAGTAGCTTCGGGGACAGGAGCCAAGAGACCCAGTACTTC. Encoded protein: CASSFGDRSQETQYF.

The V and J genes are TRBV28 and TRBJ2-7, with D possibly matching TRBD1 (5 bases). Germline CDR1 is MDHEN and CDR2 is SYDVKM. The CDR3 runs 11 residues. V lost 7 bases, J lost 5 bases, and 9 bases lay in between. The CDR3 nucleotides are TGTGCCAGCATAGCAGGGCACGAGCAGTACTTC. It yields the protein CASIAGHEQYF.

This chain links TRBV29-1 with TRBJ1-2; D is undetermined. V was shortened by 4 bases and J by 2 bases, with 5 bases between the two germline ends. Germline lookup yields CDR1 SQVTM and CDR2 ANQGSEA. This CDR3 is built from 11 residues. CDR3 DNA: TGCAGCGTTGGGGAGAACTATGGCTACACCTTC. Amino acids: CSVGENYGYTF.

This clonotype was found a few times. For the CDR3, the DNA is TGTGCCAGCAGCCCACGCGGGACAGGGGGCTCCTACAATGAGCAGTTCTTC. This translates into CASSPRGTGGSYNEQFF. This chain connects TRBV7-9 to TRBJ2-1; 11 bases are a match to TRBD1. The CDR3 covers 17 residues. The trim removed 5 bases at V and 0 bases at J, leaving 6 bases unmatched. Germline-derived CDR1 and CDR2 are SEHNR and FQNEAQ (reference sequence).

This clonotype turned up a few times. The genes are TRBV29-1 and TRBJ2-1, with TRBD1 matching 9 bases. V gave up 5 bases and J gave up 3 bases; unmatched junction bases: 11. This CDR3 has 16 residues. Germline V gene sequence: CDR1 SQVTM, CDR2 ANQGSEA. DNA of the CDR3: TGCAGCGTTCACCACGAGGGACAGGGATACTACAATGAGCAGTTCTTC. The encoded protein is CSVHHEGQGYYNEQFF.

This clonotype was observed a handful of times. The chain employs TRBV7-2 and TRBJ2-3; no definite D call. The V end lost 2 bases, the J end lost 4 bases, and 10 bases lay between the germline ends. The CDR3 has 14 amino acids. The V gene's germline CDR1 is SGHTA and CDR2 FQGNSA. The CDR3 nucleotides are TGTGCCAGCAGCTTAAGTGTCGTCGCAGATACGCAGTATTTT. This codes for CASSLSVVADTQYF.

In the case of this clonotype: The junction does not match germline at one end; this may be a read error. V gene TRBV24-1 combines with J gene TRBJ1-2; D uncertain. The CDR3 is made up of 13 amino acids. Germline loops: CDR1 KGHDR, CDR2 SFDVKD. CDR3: CAASPGSNYGYTF. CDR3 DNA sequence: TGTGCCGCCAGCCCTGGGTCTAACTATGGCTACACCTTC.

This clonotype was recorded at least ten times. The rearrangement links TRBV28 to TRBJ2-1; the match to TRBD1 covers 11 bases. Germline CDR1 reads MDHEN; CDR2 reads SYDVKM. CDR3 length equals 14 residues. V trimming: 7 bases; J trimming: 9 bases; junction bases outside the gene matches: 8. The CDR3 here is CASTQSGTGGEQFF. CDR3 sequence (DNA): TGTGCCAGCACACAGTCCGGGACAGGGGGTGAGCAGTTCTTC.

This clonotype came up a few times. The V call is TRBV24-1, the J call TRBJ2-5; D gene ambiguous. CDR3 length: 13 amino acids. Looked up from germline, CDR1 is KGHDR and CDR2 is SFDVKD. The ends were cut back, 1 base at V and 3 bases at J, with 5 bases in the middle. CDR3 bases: TGTGCCACCAGTGATTTCTGGGAAGAGACCCAGTACTTC. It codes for CATSDFWEETQYF.

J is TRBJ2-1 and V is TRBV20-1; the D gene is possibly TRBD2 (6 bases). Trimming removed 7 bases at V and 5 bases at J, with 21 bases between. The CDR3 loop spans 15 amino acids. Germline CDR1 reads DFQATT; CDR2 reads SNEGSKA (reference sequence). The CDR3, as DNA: TGCAGTGGGACCCAAACCGGGACTCTAAACAATGAGCAGTTCTTC. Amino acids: CSGTQTGTLNNEQFF.

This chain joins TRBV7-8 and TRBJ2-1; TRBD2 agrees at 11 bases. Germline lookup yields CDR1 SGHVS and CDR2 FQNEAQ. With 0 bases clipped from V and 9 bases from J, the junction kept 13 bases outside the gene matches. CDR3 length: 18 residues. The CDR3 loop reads CASSLALALAGGPGEQFF. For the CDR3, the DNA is TGTGCCAGCAGCTTAGCTTTAGCGTTAGCGGGGGGGCCGGGTGAGCAGTTCTTC.

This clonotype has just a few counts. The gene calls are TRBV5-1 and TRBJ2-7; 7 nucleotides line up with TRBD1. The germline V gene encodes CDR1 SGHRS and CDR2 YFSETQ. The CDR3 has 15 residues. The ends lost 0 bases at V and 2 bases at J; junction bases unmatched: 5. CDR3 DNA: TGCGCCAGCAGCTTGGAAGGGACAGCCCCCTACGAGCAGTACTTC. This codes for CASSLEGTAPYEQYF.

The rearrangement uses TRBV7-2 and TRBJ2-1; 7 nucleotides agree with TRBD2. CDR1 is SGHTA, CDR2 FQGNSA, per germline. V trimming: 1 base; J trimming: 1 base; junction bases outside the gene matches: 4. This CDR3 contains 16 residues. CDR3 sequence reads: CASSLGVGGSYNEQFF. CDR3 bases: TGTGCCAGCAGCTTAGGGGTCGGGGGGTCCTACAATGAGCAGTTCTTC. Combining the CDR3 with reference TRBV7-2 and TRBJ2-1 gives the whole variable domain GAGVSQSPSNKVTEKGKDVELRCDPISGHTALYWYRQSLGQGLEFLIYFQGNSAPDKSGLPSDRFSAERTGGSVSTLTIQRTQQEDSAVYLCASSLGVGGSYNEQFFGPGTRLTVL.

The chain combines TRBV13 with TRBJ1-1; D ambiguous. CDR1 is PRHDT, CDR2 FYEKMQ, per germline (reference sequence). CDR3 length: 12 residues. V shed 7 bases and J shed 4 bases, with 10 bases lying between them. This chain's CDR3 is CASTNWATEAFF. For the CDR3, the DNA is TGTGCCAGCACCAATTGGGCCACTGAAGCTTTCTTT.

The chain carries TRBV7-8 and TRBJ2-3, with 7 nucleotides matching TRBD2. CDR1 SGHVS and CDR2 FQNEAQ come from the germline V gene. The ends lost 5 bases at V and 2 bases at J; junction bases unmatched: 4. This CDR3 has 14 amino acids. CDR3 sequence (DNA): TGTGCCAGCAGCCACCTAGCGGACACAGATACGCAGTATTTT. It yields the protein CASSHLADTDTQYF.

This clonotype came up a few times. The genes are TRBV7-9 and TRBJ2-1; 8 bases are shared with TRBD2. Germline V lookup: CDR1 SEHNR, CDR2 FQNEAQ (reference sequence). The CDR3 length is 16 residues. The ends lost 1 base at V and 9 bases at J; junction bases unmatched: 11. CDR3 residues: CASSLVGAGELLEQFF. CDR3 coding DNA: TGTGCCAGCAGCTTAGTCGGAGCGGGAGAGCTTCTTGAGCAGTTCTTC.

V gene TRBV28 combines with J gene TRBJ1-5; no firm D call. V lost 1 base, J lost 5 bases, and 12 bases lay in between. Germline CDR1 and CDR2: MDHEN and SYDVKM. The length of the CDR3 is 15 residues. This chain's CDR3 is CASSLLNGVHQPQHF. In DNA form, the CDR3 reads TGTGCCAGCAGTTTATTGAACGGGGTACATCAGCCCCAGCATTTT.

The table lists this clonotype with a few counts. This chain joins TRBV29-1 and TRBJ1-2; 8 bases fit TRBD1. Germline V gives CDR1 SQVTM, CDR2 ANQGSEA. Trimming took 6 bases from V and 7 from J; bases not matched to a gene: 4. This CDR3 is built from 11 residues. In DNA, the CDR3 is TGCAGCGTCGGCACAGGGGGTGGCTACACCTTC. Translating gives CSVGTGGGYTF.

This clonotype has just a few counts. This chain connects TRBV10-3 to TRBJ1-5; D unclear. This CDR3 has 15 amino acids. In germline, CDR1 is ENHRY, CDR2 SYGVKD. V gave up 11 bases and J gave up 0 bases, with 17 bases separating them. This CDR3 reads CASNPGMGSNQPQHF. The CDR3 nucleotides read TGTGCCTCCAACCCGGGGATGGGTAGCAATCAGCCCCAGCATTTT.

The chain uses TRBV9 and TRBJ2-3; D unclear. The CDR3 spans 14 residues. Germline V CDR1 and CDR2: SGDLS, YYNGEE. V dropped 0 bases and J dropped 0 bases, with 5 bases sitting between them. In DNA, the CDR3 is TGTGCCAGCAGCGTAGTCTCCAGCACAGATACGCAGTATTTT. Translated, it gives CASSVVSSTDTQYF.

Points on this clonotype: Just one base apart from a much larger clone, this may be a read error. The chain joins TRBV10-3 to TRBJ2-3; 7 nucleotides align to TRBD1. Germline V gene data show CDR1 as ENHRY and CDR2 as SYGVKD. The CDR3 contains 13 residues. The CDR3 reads CAIWEPGTDTRYF. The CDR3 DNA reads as TGTGCCATCTGGGAACCGGGGACAGATACGCGGTATTTT.

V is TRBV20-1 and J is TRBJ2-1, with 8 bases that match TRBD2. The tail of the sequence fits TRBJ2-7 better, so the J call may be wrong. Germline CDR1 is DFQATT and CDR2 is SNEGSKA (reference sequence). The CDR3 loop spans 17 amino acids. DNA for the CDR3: TGCAGTGCTAGAGATCCTTTAGCGGGGAGCTCCTACAATGAGCAGTACTTC. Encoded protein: CSARDPLAGSSYNEQYF.

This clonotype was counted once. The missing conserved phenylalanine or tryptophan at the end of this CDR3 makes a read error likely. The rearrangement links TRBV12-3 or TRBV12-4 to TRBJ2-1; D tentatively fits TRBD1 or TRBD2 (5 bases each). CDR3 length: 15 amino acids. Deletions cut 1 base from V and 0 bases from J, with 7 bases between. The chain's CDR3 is CASSLGGSSYNEQFV. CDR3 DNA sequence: TGTGCCAGCAGTTTAGGGGGGAGCTCCTACAATGAGCAGTTCGTC.

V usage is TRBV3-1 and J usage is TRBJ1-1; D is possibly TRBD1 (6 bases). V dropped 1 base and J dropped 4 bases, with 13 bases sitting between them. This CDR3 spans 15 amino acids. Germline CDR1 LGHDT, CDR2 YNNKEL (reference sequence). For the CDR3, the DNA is TGTGCCAGCAGCCAAGGAACAGGGATGGTCACTGAAGCTTTCTTT. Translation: CASSQGTGMVTEAFF.